This T cell receptor (beta chain) is drawn from a study of cytomegalovirus exposure and HLA in healthy donors. Study-level results: Later on, an analysis tied over 15,000 TCR beta sequences to HLA alleles at 0.05 false discovery rate. One variant, a missense change in DCLRE1C, was linked in a later analysis to TCR beta V- and J-gene trimming.

About this clone itself: What it binds is unknown.

The PCR employed 60 Vbeta primers together with 13 Jbeta primers. The method was immunoSEQ multiplex PCR; TCRdb's version includes in-frame clones alone and lacks a portion of them. In all, the sample yields 100,000 to 150,000 clones. J gave up 5 bases and V 4 bases, and 5 bases lay outside the gene matches. Germline V gene sequence: CDR1 SGHTA, CDR2 FQGTGA. The CDR3 extends over 16 amino acids. The chain carries TRBV7-3 and TRBJ2-3; 14 nucleotides agree with TRBD2. The receptor was derived from a woman between 40 and 50 years old in good health and CMV-seronegative. The source material was PBMCs. CDR3 region: CASSYGTSGGLDTQYF. The DNA of the CDR3 is TGTGCCAGCAGCTACGGGACTAGCGGGGGTCTAGATACGCAGTATTTT. Based on the CDR3 plus reference TRBV7-3 and TRBJ2-3, the full variable domain is GAGVSQTPSNKVTEKGKYVELRCDPISGHTALYWYRQSLGQGPEFLIYFQGTGAADDSGLPNDRFFAVRPEGSVSTLKIQRTERGDSAVYLCASSYGTSGGLDTQYFGPGTRLTVL.